Presented here are 24 T cell receptor beta chains from one specimen sequenced in a study of blood T cell repertoires in COVID-19. Sequenced by immunoSEQ multiplex PCR; TCRdb stores in-frame clones only, minus some. Altogether 250,000 to 300,000 clones are present, about 86% being singletons, with the ten largest covering 3.5% to 4%. Sequencing was performed on peripheral blood. The receptors were gathered from a man younger than 30 with active or convalescent COVID-19.

The V and J genes are TRBV9 and TRBJ1-1; 7 bases match TRBD1. The CDR3 extends over 18 amino acids. CDR1 SGDLS and CDR2 YYNGEE come from the germline V gene. With 4 bases clipped from V and 0 bases from J, the junction kept 15 bases outside the gene matches. The CDR3, as DNA: TGTGCCAGCAGCCTGGGGACACTACAGGGGAAAATGAACACTGAAGCTTTCTTT. Its protein is CASSLGTLQGKMNTEAFF.

The V call is TRBV18, the J call TRBJ1-4; 7 nucleotides line up with TRBD1. CDR3 length: 16 residues. Trimming cost V 3 bases and J 3 bases; bases outside gene matches: 7. The germline V gene encodes CDR1 KGHSH and CDR2 LQKENI. The CDR3 DNA reads TGTGCCAGCTCACCCCCTCACAGGGGAGCTAATGAAAAACTGTTTTTT. Translated, it gives CASSPPHRGANEKLFF.

The chain carries TRBV11-3 and TRBJ2-2; no firm D call. Germline V gives CDR1 SGHNT, CDR2 YENEEA. CDR3 length: 13 amino acids. Trimming pared 1 base from V and 4 bases from J, leaving 4 bases between. CDR3 protein: CASSLGATGELFF. CDR3 bases: TGTGCCAGCAGCTTAGGCGCCACCGGGGAGCTGTTTTTT.

The rearrangement joins TRBV2 to TRBJ2-7; 11 nucleotides match TRBD2. Germline CDR1 and CDR2: SNHLY and FYNNEI. V shed 8 bases and J 4 bases; nucleotides not matched to a gene: 7. This CDR3 is built from 14 residues. CDR3 loop: CASREGLAVYEQYF. In DNA form, the CDR3 reads TGTGCCAGCCGAGAGGGACTAGCGGTATACGAGCAGTACTTC.

The chain has TRBV7-2 and TRBJ2-7; 10 nucleotides match TRBD2. The trim removed 6 bases at V and 3 bases at J, leaving 5 bases unmatched. The V gene's germline CDR1 is SGHTA and CDR2 FQGNSA. The CDR3 length is 14 residues. The CDR3 DNA reads as TGTGCCAGCAGTTCTAGCGGGAGTGGCTACGAGCAGTACTTC. This translates into CASSSSGSGYEQYF.

The chain employs TRBV4-2 and TRBJ2-7; D is possibly TRBD2 (6 bases). CDR1 and CDR2 from the germline V gene are LGHNA and YNFKEQ. The CDR3 has 14 residues. The germline V and J ends were trimmed by 2 bases and 5 bases, with 13 bases remaining between them. In DNA, the CDR3 is TGTGCCAGCAGCCAAACGGGACTCACTAACGAGCAGTACTTC. Protein product: CASSQTGLTNEQYF.

This clone is judged medium-sized (0.01 to 0.1%). The chain has TRBV6-5 and TRBJ2-7; maybe TRBD2 (6 bases). The CDR3 sequence is 13 residues long. Germline V lookup: CDR1 MNHEY, CDR2 SVGAGI. Trimming took 6 bases from V and 5 from J, leaving 14 bases between them. CDR3 DNA: TGTGCCAGCAGGGCTAGCGAGGCCAACGAGCAGTACTTC. It translates to CASRASEANEQYF.

The chain couples TRBV27 to TRBJ2-3, with D unresolved. Germline-derived CDR1 and CDR2 are MNHEY and SMNVEV (reference sequence). The length of the CDR3 is 13 residues. V lost 4 bases, J lost 2 bases, and 7 bases lay in between. In DNA form, the CDR3 reads TGTGCCAGCAGTTCCCACTACACAGATACGCAGTATTTT. Translating gives CASSSHYTDTQYF.

The rearrangement joins TRBV12-3 or TRBV12-4 to TRBJ2-1; a possible D gene is TRBD2 (5 bases). The CDR3 length is 13 residues. With 6 bases removed from V and 7 bases from J, the gap between germline ends came to 13 bases. CDR3 in DNA: TGTGCCAGCAGCCGGGAAGGGAAGAATGAGCAGTTCTTC. Its protein product is CASSREGKNEQFF.

CDR3 nucleotide sequence: TGTGCCATCAGTCGACGGGCTAGCGGGAACAATAGCACAGATACGCAGTATTTT. Translated, it gives CAISRRASGNNSTDTQYF. The V gene is TRBV10-3, the J gene TRBJ2-3; 9 nucleotides align to TRBD2. CDR1 ENHRY and CDR2 SYGVKD come from the germline V gene. Trimming cost V 5 bases and J 0 bases; bases outside gene matches: 12. CDR3 length equals 18 residues.

This clone was detected once. This chain uses TRBV6-5 with TRBJ2-7, with 7 bases identical to TRBD1. V lost 6 bases to trimming and J lost 3 bases; unmatched junction nucleotides: 11. CDR1 and CDR2 from the germline V gene are MNHEY and SVGAGI. The CDR3 extends over 15 amino acids. The chain's CDR3 is CASSSLGGPDYEQYF. The CDR3 DNA reads TGTGCCAGCAGCAGCTTAGGGGGCCCTGACTACGAGCAGTACTTC.

The chain employs TRBV29-1 and TRBJ2-1, with D perhaps TRBD2 (6 bases). This CDR3 is built from 16 residues. Germline CDR1 reads SQVTM; CDR2 reads ANQGSEA. V was trimmed by 3 bases and J by 3 bases, leaving 18 bases between them. The CDR3 region has the DNA TGCAGCGTTGAGCGGGGATTGTTGGAGGGCTACAATGAGCAGTTCTTC. Translation gives CSVERGLLEGYNEQFF.

This chain connects TRBV12-5 to TRBJ2-6; 9 bases fit TRBD1. Germline lookup yields CDR1 LGHNT and CDR2 FRNRAP. Trimming removed 2 bases from V and 0 bases from J; junction bases left unmatched: 11. This CDR3 has 20 residues. The CDR3: CASGLTLGTGIYSGANVLTF. Written as DNA, the CDR3 is TGTGCTAGTGGTTTGACACTGGGGACAGGGATTTACTCTGGGGCCAACGTCCTGACTTTC.

This clone was counted between two and nine times. This chain joins TRBV10-2 and TRBJ2-3, with D perhaps matching TRBD2 (7 bases). V lost 4 bases, J lost 7 bases, and 15 bases lay in between. Germline V CDR1 and CDR2: WSHSY, SAAADI. The CDR3 length is 14 residues. The CDR3 region is CASSVEGGVYTQYF. As DNA, the CDR3 is TGCGCCAGCAGTGTCGAAGGGGGGGTATATACGCAGTATTTT.

The V gene is TRBV27, the J gene TRBJ2-3; TRBD2 matches 7 bases. The V and J ends lost 5 bases and 3 bases, in that order; junction bases with no gene match: 11. CDR1 and CDR2 (germline): MNHEY, SMNVEV (reference sequence). The length of the CDR3 is 16 residues. In nucleotides, the CDR3 is TGTGCCAGCAGTCAATTTATCGCGGGAGAAACAGATACGCAGTATTTT. Its translation: CASSQFIAGETDTQYF.

This chain links TRBV9 with TRBJ1-1, with a possible D match to TRBD1 (6 bases). Germline V gene sequence: CDR1 SGDLS, CDR2 YYNGEE. The CDR3 sequence is 13 residues long. V lost 2 bases and J 9 bases, leaving 14 bases between the germline ends. CDR3 coding DNA: TGTGCCAGCAGCGTCGATGGGGGACATCAAGCTTTCTTT. As protein: CASSVDGGHQAFF.

The V and J genes are TRBV10-1 and TRBJ1-2; TRBD1 might be the D (5 bases). In germline, CDR1 is WNHNN, CDR2 SYGVQD (reference sequence). V was shortened by 2 bases and J by 4 bases, with 17 bases between the two germline ends. The CDR3 is 16 residues long. CDR3 DNA: TGCGCCAGCAGTGAGAGGCAGGGAAGCTTCTTCTATGGCTACACCTTC. It yields the protein CASSERQGSFFYGYTF.

As to this clone: Sequence at one end of the junction differs from germline and may be a read error. V gene TRBV7-8 combines with J gene TRBJ1-4; 9 bases are shared with TRBD1. Germline V lookup: CDR1 SGHVS, CDR2 FQNEAQ. CDR3 length: 13 residues. The CDR3 protein is CASSPPGDRAPLF. CDR3 DNA: TGTGCCAGCAGCCCACCCGGGGACAGGGCTCCCCTTTTT.

The chain has TRBV9 and TRBJ1-4; a possible D gene is TRBD1 (5 bases). V lost 0 bases and J 3 bases, leaving 9 bases between the germline ends. CDR3 length: 15 amino acids. Germline CDR1 reads SGDLS; CDR2 reads YYNGEE. The CDR3 loop reads CASSVAAGPNEKLFF. The CDR3 bases are TGTGCCAGCAGCGTAGCAGCAGGGCCTAATGAAAAACTGTTTTTT.

The V and J genes are TRBV30 and TRBJ1-2, with 8 bases lining up with TRBD1. Germline values: CDR1 GTSNPN, CDR2 SVGIG (reference sequence). The V and J ends lost 5 bases and 4 bases, in that order; junction bases with no gene match: 9. The CDR3 extends over 14 amino acids. CDR3 in DNA: TGTGCCTGGGTAAGGACAGGGAACTTCTATGGCTACACCTTC. Protein product: CAWVRTGNFYGYTF.

The chain uses TRBV19 and TRBJ2-5, with 9 bases that match TRBD1. This CDR3 has 15 amino acids. J was trimmed by 4 bases and V by 7 bases; bases with no gene match: 10. In germline, CDR1 is LNHDA, CDR2 SQIVND (reference sequence). CDR3 protein: CASTSGQGLGETQYF. Here the CDR3 DNA reads TGTGCCAGTACCTCGGGACAGGGTCTGGGAGAGACCCAGTACTTC.

This chain joins TRBV19 and TRBJ1-6; 7 bases align to TRBD1. Per the germline V gene, CDR1 is LNHDA and CDR2 is SQIVND (reference sequence). This CDR3 comprises 13 residues. V dropped 4 bases and J dropped 11; count of bases not matched to a gene: 5. The CDR3 DNA sequence: TGTGCCAGTAGTACCAGGGGGGAAACACCCCTCCACTTT. Amino acids: CASSTRGETPLHF.

The chain combines TRBV6-1 with TRBJ2-7, with D unclear. Germline CDR1 and CDR2: MNHNS and SASEGT. Trimming removed 3 bases from V and 2 bases from J, with 17 bases in between. The CDR3 has 16 amino acids. CDR3 amino acids: CASSDLSSRTAYEQYF. The CDR3 bases are TGTGCCAGCAGTGACTTGTCCTCGAGAACGGCCTACGAGCAGTACTTC.

This clone has only one observation. V and J are TRBV28 and TRBJ1-1, with TRBD1 identical over 8 bases. V lost 7 bases, J lost 3 bases, and 16 bases stayed unmatched. The CDR3 is 17 residues long. Germline CDR1 MDHEN, CDR2 SYDVKM. The CDR3 loop reads CASTPVFWTGSYTEAFF. Here the CDR3 DNA reads TGTGCCAGCACCCCTGTCTTTTGGACAGGGAGTTACACTGAAGCTTTCTTT.